Sequencing of this T cell receptor (beta chain) was carried out in a study of cytomegalovirus exposure and HLA in healthy donors. Amplification used 60 Vbeta primers and 13 Jbeta primers. Generated by immunoSEQ multiplex PCR, the TCRdb table keeps only in-frame clones and is missing some. In the table there are approximately 220,000 clones, around 80% of which are singletons. The CDR3 runs to 16 residues. The V and J ends lost 6 bases and 5 bases, in that order; junction bases with no gene match: 8. Germline assignment: CDR1 SQVTM and CDR2 ANQGSEA. J is TRBJ2-1 and V is TRBV29-1, with 15 bases lining up with TRBD2. Sequencing was carried out using PBMCs. The origin of this receptor is a man between 18 and 35 years old in good health and CMV-seronegative. The CDR3 DNA reads TGCAGCGTCCGGACTAGCGGGAGGGCCCTAAACAATGAGCAGTTCTTC. This encodes CSVRTSGRALNNEQFF.